This TCR beta chain is drawn from a study of blood T cell repertoires in COVID-19. The protocol was immunoSEQ multiplex PCR, while the TCRdb copy is restricted to in-frame clones and leaves out a portion. The repertoire holds 300,000 or so clones, 80% to 90% seen once, with roughly 4.2% in the top ten. Material for sequencing was PBMCs or T cells enriched from blood (not recorded which). The source of this sequence is a woman between 40 and 55 years old with acute COVID-19.

In nucleotides, the CDR3 is TGTGCCAGCTCACCGGTGGCGGGAGCCCAAGAGACCCAGTACTTC. This encodes CASSPVAGAQETQYF. The J gene is TRBJ2-5, the V gene TRBV18, with 7 bases fitting TRBD2. Trimming cost V 3 bases and J 1 base; bases outside gene matches: 5. Germline V gene sequence: CDR1 KGHSH, CDR2 LQKENI. The CDR3 runs to 15 residues.